Shown below are 30 T cell receptor beta chains from a single sample sequenced in a study of glioma-infiltrating T cells after dendritic cell vaccination (dated by TCRdb to 2016 to 2018). Libraries were built with the immunoSEQ multiplex PCR assay. The source is immuneACCESS, and TCRdb retained only in-frame sequences with V and J called. Part of the clones is not carried over; for the studies checked, unresolved V genes explain less than half of this, and the remainder is unexplained. The sample table holds more than 95,000 clones, of which nearly 90% were seen once. 2.5% to 3% of the sample comes from the top ten. The sample's time point label, in plain terms: after dendritic cell vaccination, including at tumor progression/relapse. Sample: blood, taken after dendritic cell vaccination. The receptors stem from a human donor with glioblastoma.

The genes are TRBV30 and TRBJ2-7, with TRBD1 as a possible D gene (7 bases). This CDR3 has 14 residues. The germline gives CDR1 GTSNPN, CDR2 SVGIG (reference sequence). DNA for the CDR3: TGTGCATCAGGGTGGAGGGGGCCTTCCGACGAGCAGTACTTC. Residues: CASGWRGPSDEQYF.

This clone was seen just once. The chain links TRBV9 to TRBJ1-2, with a possible D match to TRBD1 (6 bases). V lost 4 bases to trimming and J lost 4 bases, with 17 bases between them. This CDR3 is built from 15 residues. Per the germline V gene, CDR1 is SGDLS and CDR2 is YYNGEE. The CDR3: CASSIAPGEAYGYTF. DNA of the CDR3: TGTGCCAGCAGCATCGCCCCAGGGGAAGCCTATGGCTACACCTTC.

The chain recombines TRBV5-1 with TRBJ1-1; maybe TRBD1 (5 bases). The CDR3 totals 14 residues. Looked up from germline, CDR1 is SGHRS and CDR2 is YFSETQ. V was trimmed by 4 bases and J by 3 bases, leaving 13 bases between them. The CDR3 coding sequence is TGCGCCAGCAGCGTCGGCGGGGGTTACACTGAAGCTTTCTTT. Amino acids: CASSVGGGYTEAFF.

About this clone: The same CDR3 also results from other DNA sequences found in this sample. J is TRBJ1-5 and V is TRBV2; perhaps TRBD1 as D (6 bases). The V gene's germline CDR1 is SNHLY and CDR2 FYNNEI. Deletions cut 2 bases from V and 4 bases from J, with 6 bases between. This CDR3 spans 13 amino acids. This CDR3 reads CASSEQGNQPQHF. DNA of the CDR3: TGTGCCAGCAGTGAACAGGGGAATCAGCCCCAGCATTTT.

The rearrangement links TRBV19 to TRBJ2-3; possible D gene TRBD1, 6 bases. V shed 2 bases and J shed 0 bases, with 6 bases lying between them. Germline V gene lookup returns CDR1 LNHDA and CDR2 SQIVND (reference sequence). The CDR3 has 14 amino acids. CDR3 sequence reads: CASSITGSTDTQYF. DNA for the CDR3: TGTGCCAGTAGTATAACAGGGAGCACAGATACGCAGTATTTT.

Written as DNA, the CDR3 is TGTGCCAGCAGAAGGGGGACAGGGGACAACTATGGCTACACCTTC. As protein: CASRRGTGDNYGYTF. V usage is TRBV25-1 and J usage is TRBJ1-2; 10 bases match TRBD1. This CDR3 region has 15 residues. Per the germline V gene, CDR1 is MGHDK and CDR2 is SYGVNS. Trimming took 6 bases from V and 2 from J; bases not matched to a gene: 6.

The chain recombines TRBV2 with TRBJ1-2; 8 nucleotides agree with TRBD1. V shed 7 bases and J 7 bases; nucleotides not matched to a gene: 5. Per the germline V gene, CDR1 is SNHLY and CDR2 is FYNNEI. The CDR3 covers 12 residues. DNA for the CDR3: TGTGCCAGCATTACAACAGGGGGTGGCTACACCTTC. Translating gives CASITTGGGYTF.

V gene TRBV30 combines with J gene TRBJ2-1; TRBD2 might be the D (6 bases). V lost 4 bases and J 3 bases, leaving 10 bases between the germline ends. The CDR3 runs 13 residues. CDR1 and CDR2 (germline): GTSNPN, SVGIG (reference sequence). The CDR3 DNA is TGTGCCTGGACTCGGACTAACTACAATGAGCAGTTCTTC. Encoded protein: CAWTRTNYNEQFF.

V usage is TRBV2 and J usage is TRBJ1-5; 8 bases align to TRBD1. The CDR3 consists of 15 residues. CDR1 SNHLY and CDR2 FYNNEI come from the germline V gene. The V gene end was trimmed by 6 bases and the J gene end by 2 bases; junction bases not matched to a gene: 6. The CDR3 DNA sequence: TGTGCCAGCAGCGACAGGGGTGTAGGCAATCAGCCCCAGCATTTT. Its translation: CASSDRGVGNQPQHF.

This clone was seen only once. The chain uses TRBV6-1 and TRBJ1-1, with D possibly being TRBD1 (6 bases). The ends were cut back, 5 bases at V and 0 bases at J, with 10 bases in the middle. CDR1 MNHNS and CDR2 SASEGT come from the germline V gene. The CDR3 runs 14 residues. The CDR3 region is CASSSGAMNTEAFF. For the CDR3, the DNA is TGTGCCAGCAGTTCAGGGGCTATGAACACTGAAGCTTTCTTT.

This chain uses TRBV19 with TRBJ1-2, with TRBD1 as a possible D gene (6 bases). With 6 bases removed from V and 5 bases from J, the gap between germline ends came to 10 bases. Germline lookup yields CDR1 LNHDA and CDR2 SQIVND (reference sequence). The CDR3 sequence is 12 residues long. In DNA form, the CDR3 reads TGTGCCAGTAGCTACACAGGGTATGGCTACACCTTC. This gives the protein CASSYTGYGYTF.

The count of this clone is one. The rearrangement joins TRBV2 to TRBJ1-1; D might be TRBD1 (5 bases). Germline CDR1 is SNHLY and CDR2 is FYNNEI. The CDR3 spans 13 residues. The V gene lost 6 bases and the J gene lost 1 base, with 9 bases spanning the gap. CDR3 region: CASRMGQNTEAFF. The CDR3 nucleotides read TGTGCCAGCAGGATGGGGCAGAACACTGAAGCTTTCTTT.

This clone appeared a single time. The rearrangement uses TRBV7-3 and TRBJ2-5; 10 bases map to TRBD2. V was clipped by 2 bases and J by 8 bases; unmatched bases: 5. There are 14 residues in the CDR3. Germline CDR1 SGHTA, CDR2 FQGTGA. The CDR3: CASSLVAGGSTQYF. The CDR3 region has the DNA TGTGCCAGCAGCTTAGTAGCGGGGGGCTCAACCCAGTACTTC.

The rearrangement joins TRBV6-1 to TRBJ1-4; TRBD1 is a possible D gene (6 bases). V was clipped by 8 bases and J by 5 bases, with 12 bases between them. The CDR3 has 13 residues. CDR1 and CDR2 (germline): MNHNS, SASEGT. CDR3 protein: CASSPGENEKLFF. The DNA for the CDR3 is TGTGCCAGCTCCCCAGGGGAAAATGAAAAACTGTTTTTT.

Details on this clone: At one end, the junction sequence differs from germline, possibly due to a read error. The same CDR3 arises from other DNA sequences in this sample as well. CDR3: CASSVGQGENSPLHF. The CDR3 DNA reads TGTGCCAGCAGCGTAGGGCAGGGGGAGAATTCCCCCCTCCACTTT. V is TRBV9 and J is TRBJ1-6, with 7 bases matching TRBD1. This CDR3 has 15 residues. Germline CDR1 SGDLS, CDR2 YYNGEE.

The sample holds one count of this clone. CDR3 nucleotide sequence: TGTGCCAGCAGCCTCCGGGACAGGATAAATGAGCAGTTCTTC. Encoded protein: CASSLRDRINEQFF. This chain joins TRBV7-3 and TRBJ2-1; TRBD1 agrees at 8 bases. Germline CDR1 SGHTA, CDR2 FQGTGA. V lost 5 bases, J lost 7 bases, and 7 bases stayed unmatched. The CDR3 sequence is 14 residues long.

The gene calls are TRBV7-3 and TRBJ2-7, with TRBD1 as a possible D gene (6 bases). Looked up from germline, CDR1 is SGHTA and CDR2 is FQGTGA. V gave up 5 bases and J gave up 1 base, with 12 bases separating them. The CDR3 loop spans 14 amino acids. The CDR3 DNA is TGTGCCAGCAGCCAAGACGACAGGTCCTACGAGCAGTACTTC. This encodes CASSQDDRSYEQYF.

This chain connects TRBV18 to TRBJ1-6; D unresolved. V lost 1 base and J 12 bases, leaving 19 bases between the germline ends. The CDR3 is 16 residues long. The germline V gene has CDR1 KGHSH and CDR2 LQKENI. The CDR3 coding sequence is TGTGCCAGCTCACCACAGGGAGGACCATCTTGGGGACCCCTCCACTTT. It encodes CASSPQGGPSWGPLHF.

This chain joins TRBV28 and TRBJ1-2, with D hard to call. CDR3 length equals 15 residues. Per germline, CDR1 MDHEN and CDR2 SYDVKM. The germline V and J ends were trimmed by 4 bases and 7 bases, with 19 bases remaining between them. CDR3 sequence: CASSSGGRWIGGYTF. The CDR3 region has the DNA TGTGCCAGCAGTTCCGGAGGACGGTGGATTGGTGGCTACACCTTC.

The count of this clone is one. V usage is TRBV5-1 and J usage is TRBJ2-3, with D uncertain. This CDR3 spans 14 amino acids. Trimming took off 2 bases at V and 2 bases at J, with 9 bases between the two ends. Germline V gene data show CDR1 as SGHRS and CDR2 as YFSETQ. The CDR3 nucleotides read TGCGCCAGCAGCTTTCCCGGGTCCACAGATACGCAGTATTTT. It encodes CASSFPGSTDTQYF.

The chain has TRBV9 and TRBJ2-1, with 13 bases fitting TRBD2. Germline-derived CDR1 and CDR2 are SGDLS and YYNGEE. This CDR3 region has 17 residues. Trimming removed 4 bases from V and 5 bases from J; junction bases left unmatched: 9. The chain's CDR3 is CASSLTSGGAGNNEQFF. CDR3 coding DNA: TGTGCCAGCAGCCTTACTAGCGGGGGGGCCGGGAACAATGAGCAGTTCTTC.

J is TRBJ2-5 and V is TRBV9; D is undetermined. Trimming stripped 0 bases from V and 3 bases from J, with 3 bases between. CDR1 and CDR2 from the germline V gene are SGDLS and YYNGEE. CDR3 length equals 12 residues. CDR3 protein: CASSVGEETQYF. Here the CDR3 DNA reads TGTGCCAGCAGCGTAGGAGAAGAGACCCAGTACTTC.

The chain links TRBV10-3 to TRBJ2-2, with 7 bases that match TRBD2. CDR1 and CDR2 from the germline V gene are ENHRY and SYGVKD. This CDR3 is built from 14 residues. The J segment lost 5 bases and the V segment lost 5 bases, leaving 5 bases of the junction unmatched. The CDR3 spells CAISSGTGTGELFF. In nucleotides, the CDR3 is TGTGCCATCAGTAGCGGGACGGGGACCGGGGAGCTGTTTTTT.

This chain joins TRBV6-6 and TRBJ1-5; 10 nucleotides match TRBD1. The CDR3 length is 15 residues. Looked up from germline, CDR1 is MNHNY and CDR2 is SVGAGI (reference sequence). Losses at the gene ends were 4 bases for V and 5 bases for J; bases not matched to a gene: 5. The CDR3 spells CASSLVTGGDQPQHF. CDR3 coding DNA: TGTGCCAGCAGTTTGGTGACAGGGGGCGATCAGCCCCAGCATTTT.

The genes are TRBV6-5 and TRBJ1-2; 10 nucleotides match TRBD1. Germline CDR1 MNHEY, CDR2 SVGAGI. Trimming at V came to 7 bases and at J to 3 bases, leaving 5 bases not matched to a gene. This CDR3 is built from 14 residues. CDR3 loop: CASKGQGGHYGYTF. The CDR3, as DNA: TGTGCCAGCAAAGGACAGGGGGGCCACTATGGCTACACCTTC.

The rearrangement links TRBV6-5 to TRBJ1-4; 7 bases agree with TRBD1. The length of the CDR3 is 15 residues. In germline, CDR1 is MNHEY, CDR2 SVGAGI. Unmatched junction bases numbered 6, after V lost 5 bases and J lost 3 bases. The CDR3 coding sequence is TGTGCCAGCAGTCCAACAGGGGCGGCTAATGAAAAACTGTTTTTT. Protein product: CASSPTGAANEKLFF.

The chain recombines TRBV27 with TRBJ1-1; D not resolved. Per the germline V gene, CDR1 is MNHEY and CDR2 is SMNVEV (reference sequence). The germline V and J ends were trimmed by 7 bases and 0 bases, with 6 bases remaining between them. This CDR3 has 12 amino acids. Here the CDR3 DNA reads TGTGCCAGCAAAACGGTGAACACTGAAGCTTTCTTT. Translated: CASKTVNTEAFF.

This sequence joins TRBV2 and TRBJ2-1; 11 bases agree with TRBD2. After removal of 4 bases from V and 10 bases from J, the junction contained 15 bases not matched to a gene. The germline CDR1 and CDR2 sequences are SNHLY and FYNNEI. The CDR3 spans 17 residues. The CDR3 coding sequence is TGTGCCAGCAGTGGCCTCCCGGGGGGGACTAGCGGTGCAGAGCAGTTCTTC. This encodes CASSGLPGGTSGAEQFF.

V and J are TRBV9 and TRBJ2-3; 14 bases are a match to TRBD2. J gave up 3 bases and V 4 bases, and 4 bases lay outside the gene matches. The CDR3 extends over 16 amino acids. Germline V gives CDR1 SGDLS, CDR2 YYNGEE. CDR3 region: CASSRGTSGSTDTQYF. Here the CDR3 DNA reads TGTGCCAGCAGCCGCGGGACTAGCGGGAGTACAGATACGCAGTATTTT. Filled out from reference TRBV9 and TRBJ2-3, the complete variable domain reads DSGVTQTPKHLITATGQRVTLRCSPRSGDLSVYWYQQSLDQGLQFLIQYYNGEERAKGNILERFSAQQFPDLHSELNLSSLELGDSALYFCASSRGTSGSTDTQYFGPGTRLTVL.

The chain uses TRBV14 and TRBJ1-6; TRBD1 matches at 11 bases. Losses at the gene ends were 2 bases for V and 10 bases for J; bases not matched to a gene: 4. CDR1 and CDR2 (germline): SGHDN, FVKESK. The CDR3 covers 15 residues. CDR3 DNA: TGTGCCAGCAGCCAATGGGGACAGGGGGGATCACCCCTCCACTTT. It specifies CASSQWGQGGSPLHF.